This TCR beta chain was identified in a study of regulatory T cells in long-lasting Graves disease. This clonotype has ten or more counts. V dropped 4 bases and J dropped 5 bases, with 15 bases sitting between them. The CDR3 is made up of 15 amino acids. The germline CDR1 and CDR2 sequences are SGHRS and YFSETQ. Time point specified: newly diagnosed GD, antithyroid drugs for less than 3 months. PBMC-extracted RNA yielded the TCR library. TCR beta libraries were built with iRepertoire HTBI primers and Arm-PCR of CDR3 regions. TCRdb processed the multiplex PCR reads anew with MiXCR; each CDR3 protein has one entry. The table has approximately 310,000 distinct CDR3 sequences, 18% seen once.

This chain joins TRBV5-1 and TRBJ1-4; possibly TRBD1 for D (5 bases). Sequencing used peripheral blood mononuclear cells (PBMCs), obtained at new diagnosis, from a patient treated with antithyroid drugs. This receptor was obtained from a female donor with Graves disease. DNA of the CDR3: TGCGCCAGCAGCGCCGTCGGGGCGACGAATGAAAAACTGTTTTTT. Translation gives CASSAVGATNEKLFF.